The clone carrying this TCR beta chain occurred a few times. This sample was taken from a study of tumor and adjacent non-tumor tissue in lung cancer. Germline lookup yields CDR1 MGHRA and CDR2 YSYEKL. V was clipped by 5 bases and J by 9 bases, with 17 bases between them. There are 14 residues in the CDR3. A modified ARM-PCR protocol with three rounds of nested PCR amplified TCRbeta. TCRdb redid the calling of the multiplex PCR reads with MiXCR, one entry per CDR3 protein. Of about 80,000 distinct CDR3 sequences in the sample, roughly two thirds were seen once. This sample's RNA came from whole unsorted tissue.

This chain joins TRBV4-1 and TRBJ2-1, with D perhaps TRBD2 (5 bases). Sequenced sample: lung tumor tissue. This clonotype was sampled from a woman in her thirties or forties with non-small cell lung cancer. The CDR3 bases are TGCGCCAGCAGCGAAATAACTAGTTCTAGTGAGCAGTTCTTC. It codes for CASSEITSSSEQFF.